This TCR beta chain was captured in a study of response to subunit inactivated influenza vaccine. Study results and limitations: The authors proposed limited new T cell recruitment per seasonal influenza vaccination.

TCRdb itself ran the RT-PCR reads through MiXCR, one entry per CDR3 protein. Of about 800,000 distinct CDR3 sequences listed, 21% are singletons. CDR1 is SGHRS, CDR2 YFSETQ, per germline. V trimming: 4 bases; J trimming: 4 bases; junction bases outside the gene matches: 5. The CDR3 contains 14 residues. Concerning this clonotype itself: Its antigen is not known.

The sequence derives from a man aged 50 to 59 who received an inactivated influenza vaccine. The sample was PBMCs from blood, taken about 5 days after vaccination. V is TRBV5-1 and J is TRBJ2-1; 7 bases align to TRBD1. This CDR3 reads CASSTGQLYNEQFF. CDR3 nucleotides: TGCGCCAGCAGCACGGGACAGCTTTACAATGAGCAGTTCTTC. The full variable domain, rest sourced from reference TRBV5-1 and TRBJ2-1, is KAGVTQTPRYLIKTRGQQVTLSCSPISGHRSVSWYQQTPGQGLQFLFEYFSETQRNKGNFPGRFSGRQFSNSRSEMNVSTLELGDSALYLCASSTGQLYNEQFFGPGTRLTVL.